One sample yielded the 6 T cell receptor beta chains listed below, sequenced in a study of OX40 agonist ivuxolimab in advanced cancers. Generated by immunoSEQ multiplex PCR, the TCRdb table keeps only in-frame clones and is missing some. Of tens of thousands of clones detected, almost 85% appear once; the ten largest clones hold 7.9%. Sequences were derived from CD4+ or CD8+ T cells sorted from blood, sampled in a trial of the OX40 agonist ivuxolimab. The receptors derive from an adult with an advanced solid tumor such as melanoma, head and neck, liver or kidney cancer.

The chain couples TRBV5-8 to TRBJ1-2; maybe TRBD1 (5 bases). CDR3 size: 14 residues. Trimming stripped 2 bases from V and 8 bases from J, with 16 bases between. Germline V lookup: CDR1 SGHTS, CDR2 YDEGEE. CDR3 loop: CASSLKTSGRGYTF. The CDR3 bases are TGTGCCAGCAGCTTAAAAACCTCAGGGCGCGGCTACACCTTC.

This clone was detected only once. V usage is TRBV27 and J usage is TRBJ2-1, with a possible D match to TRBD2 (5 bases). The CDR3 contains 15 residues. Germline lookup yields CDR1 MNHEY and CDR2 SMNVEV (reference sequence). The V gene lost 7 bases and the J gene lost 7 bases, with 20 bases spanning the gap. The DNA for the CDR3 is TGTGCCAGCAAGGCGGAGGACTGGGCTGGGAATGAGCAGTTCTTC. Translating it yields CASKAEDWAGNEQFF.

The CDR3 DNA reads TGTGCCACCAGCAGCCTAGGACAGGCGGGAGGAAACACCATATATTTT. Its protein product is CATSSLGQAGGNTIYF. V gene TRBV15 combines with J gene TRBJ1-3; 7 bases are a match to TRBD1. The CDR3 extends over 16 amino acids. CDR1 LNHNV and CDR2 YYDKDF come from the germline V gene (reference sequence). V lost 3 bases to trimming and J lost 4 bases; unmatched junction nucleotides: 9.

The chain uses TRBV25-1 and TRBJ2-6; 9 nucleotides match TRBD1. V was clipped by 3 bases and J by 2 bases; unmatched bases: 5. CDR3 length equals 17 residues. Germline lookup yields CDR1 MGHDK and CDR2 SYGVNS. CDR3 loop: CASSEGQGHAGANVLTF. CDR3 DNA sequence: TGTGCCAGCAGTGAGGGACAGGGCCACGCTGGGGCCAACGTCCTGACTTTC.

J is TRBJ2-7 and V is TRBV7-2; 7 nucleotides line up with TRBD2. The V and J ends lost 7 bases and 2 bases, in that order; junction bases with no gene match: 5. There are 13 residues in the CDR3. Germline values: CDR1 SGHTA, CDR2 FQGNSA. The CDR3 loop is CASTKAGPYEQYF. The CDR3 DNA is TGTGCCAGCACCAAAGCGGGACCCTACGAGCAGTACTTC.

CDR3 region: CASSEAGGRTDTQYF. CDR3 sequence (DNA): TGCGCCAGCAGTGAAGCGGGGGGACGCACAGATACGCAGTATTTT. The chain carries TRBV10-2 and TRBJ2-3, with 9 bases fitting TRBD2. Unmatched junction bases numbered 2, after V lost 3 bases and J lost 1 base. The CDR3 length is 15 residues. From germline, CDR1 is WSHSY and CDR2 SAAADI.